This T cell receptor beta chain was obtained from a study of radiotherapy plus CTLA-4 blockade in lung cancer. Whole-study context: Objective responses were seen in around 19% of patients, disease control in over 25%. Findings of the study overall: In blood, tumor-derived TCR clones expanded after radiotherapy plus ipilimumab.

As regards this clone: Its antigen is unknown.

Assay: immunoSEQ multiplex PCR; the TCRdb copy retains only in-frame clones and omits some. The profile shows more than 75,000 clones, approximately 75% of them singletons. Trimming took 4 bases from V and 3 from J, leaving 15 bases between them. The CDR3 runs 15 residues. CDR1 and CDR2 (germline): SGDLS, YYNGEE. The sequenced sample was peripheral blood, obtained from a patient treated with radiotherapy plus ipilimumab. The clonotype comes from a human donor with non-small cell lung cancer who had a partial response to radiotherapy plus ipilimumab. Some clones in this sample may be carry-over from other donors' samples. V and J are TRBV9 and TRBJ2-3, with D perhaps matching TRBD1 (6 bases). The CDR3 coding sequence is TGTGCCAGCAGCCCACGGTGGGGGCTGACAGATACGCAGTATTTT. Translated: CASSPRWGLTDTQYF.